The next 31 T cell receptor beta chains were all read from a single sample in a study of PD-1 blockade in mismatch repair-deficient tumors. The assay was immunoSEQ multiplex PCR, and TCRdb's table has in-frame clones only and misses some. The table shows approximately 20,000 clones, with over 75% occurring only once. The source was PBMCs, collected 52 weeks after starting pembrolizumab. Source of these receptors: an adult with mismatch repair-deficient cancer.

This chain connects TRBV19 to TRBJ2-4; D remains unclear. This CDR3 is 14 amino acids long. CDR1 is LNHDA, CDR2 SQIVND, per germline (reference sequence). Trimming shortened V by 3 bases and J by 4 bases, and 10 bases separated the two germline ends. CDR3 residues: CASSMIGAKNIQYF. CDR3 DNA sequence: TGTGCCAGTAGTATGATCGGTGCGAAAAACATTCAGTACTTC. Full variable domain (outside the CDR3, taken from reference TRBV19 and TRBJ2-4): DGGITQSPKYLFRKEGQNVTLSCEQNLNHDAMYWYRQDPGQGLRLIYYSQIVNDFQKGDIAEGYSVSREKKESFPLTVTSAQKNPTAFYLCASSMIGAKNIQYFGAGTRLSVL.

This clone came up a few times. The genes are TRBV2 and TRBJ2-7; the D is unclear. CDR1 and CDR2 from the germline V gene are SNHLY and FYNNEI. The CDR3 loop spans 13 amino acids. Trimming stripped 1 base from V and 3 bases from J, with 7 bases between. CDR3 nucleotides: TGTGCCAGCAGTGAAGTACTGCGCTACGAGCAGTACTTC. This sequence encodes CASSEVLRYEQYF.

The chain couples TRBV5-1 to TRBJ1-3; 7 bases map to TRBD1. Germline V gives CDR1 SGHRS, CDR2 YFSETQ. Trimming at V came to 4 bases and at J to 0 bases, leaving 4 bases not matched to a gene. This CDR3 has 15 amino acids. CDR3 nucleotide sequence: TGCGCCAGCAGCAAGGACAGGATCTCTGGAAACACCATATATTTT. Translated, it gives CASSKDRISGNTIYF. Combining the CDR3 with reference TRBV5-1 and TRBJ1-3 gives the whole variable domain KAGVTQTPRYLIKTRGQQVTLSCSPISGHRSVSWYQQTPGQGLQFLFEYFSETQRNKGNFPGRFSGRQFSNSRSEMNVSTLELGDSALYLCASSKDRISGNTIYFGEGSWLTVV.

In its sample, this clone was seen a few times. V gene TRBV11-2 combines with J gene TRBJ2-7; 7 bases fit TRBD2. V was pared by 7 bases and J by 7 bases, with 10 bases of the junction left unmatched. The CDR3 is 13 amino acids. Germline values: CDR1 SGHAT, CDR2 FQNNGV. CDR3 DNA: TGTGCCAGCAAAGAGGGAGGGCCAAATGAGCAGTACTTC. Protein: CASKEGGPNEQYF.

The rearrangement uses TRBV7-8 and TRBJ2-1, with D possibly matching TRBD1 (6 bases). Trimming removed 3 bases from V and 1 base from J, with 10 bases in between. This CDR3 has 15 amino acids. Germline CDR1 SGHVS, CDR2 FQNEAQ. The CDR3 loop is CASSFGGRSYNEQFF. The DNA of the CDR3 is TGTGCCAGCAGCTTTGGGGGCAGGTCCTACAATGAGCAGTTCTTC.

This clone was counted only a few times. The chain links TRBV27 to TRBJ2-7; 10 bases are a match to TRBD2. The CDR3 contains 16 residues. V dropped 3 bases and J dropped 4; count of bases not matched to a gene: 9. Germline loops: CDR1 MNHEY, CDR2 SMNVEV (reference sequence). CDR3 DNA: TGTGCCAGCAGTTTTCGGACTAGCGGTCGCCTTTACGAGCAGTACTTC. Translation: CASSFRTSGRLYEQYF.

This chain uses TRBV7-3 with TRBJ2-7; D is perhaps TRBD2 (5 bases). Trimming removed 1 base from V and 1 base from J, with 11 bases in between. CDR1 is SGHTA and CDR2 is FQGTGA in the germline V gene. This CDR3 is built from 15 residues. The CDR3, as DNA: TGTGCCAGCAGCTTAAACCCCGGGAATTCCTACGAGCAGTACTTC. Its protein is CASSLNPGNSYEQYF.

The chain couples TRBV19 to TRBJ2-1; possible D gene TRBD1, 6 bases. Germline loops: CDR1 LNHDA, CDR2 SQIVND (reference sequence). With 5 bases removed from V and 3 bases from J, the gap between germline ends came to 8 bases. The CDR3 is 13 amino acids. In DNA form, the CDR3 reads TGTGCCAGTAGTTTCAGGGGCTACAATGAGCAGTTCTTC. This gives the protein CASSFRGYNEQFF. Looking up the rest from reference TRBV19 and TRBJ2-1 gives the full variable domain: DGGITQSPKYLFRKEGQNVTLSCEQNLNHDAMYWYRQDPGQGLRLIYYSQIVNDFQKGDIAEGYSVSREKKESFPLTVTSAQKNPTAFYLCASSFRGYNEQFFGPGTRLTVL.

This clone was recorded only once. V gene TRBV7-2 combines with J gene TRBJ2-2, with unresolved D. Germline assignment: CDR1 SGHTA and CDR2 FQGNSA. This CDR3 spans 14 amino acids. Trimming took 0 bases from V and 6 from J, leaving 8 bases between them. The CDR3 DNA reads TGTGCCAGCAGCTTAGCGCGTGGAGCCGGGGAGCTGTTTTTT. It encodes CASSLARGAGELFF.

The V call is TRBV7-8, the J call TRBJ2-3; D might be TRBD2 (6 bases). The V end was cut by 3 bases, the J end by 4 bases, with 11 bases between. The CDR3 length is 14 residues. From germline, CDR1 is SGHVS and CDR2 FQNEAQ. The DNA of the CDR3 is TGTGCCAGCAGCTTCGGGAGATCGGCAGATACGCAGTATTTT. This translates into CASSFGRSADTQYF.

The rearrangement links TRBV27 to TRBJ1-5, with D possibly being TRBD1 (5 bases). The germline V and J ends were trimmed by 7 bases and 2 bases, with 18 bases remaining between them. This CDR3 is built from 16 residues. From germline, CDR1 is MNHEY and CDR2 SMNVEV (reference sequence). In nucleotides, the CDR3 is TGTGCCAGCAACCCCAGGGCCGCAGGAGGCAATCAGCCCCAGCATTTT. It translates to CASNPRAAGGNQPQHF.

The CDR3 DNA reads as TGTGCCAGCAGTTCAGGGACAGCAAAAGAGACCCAGTACTTC. As protein: CASSSGTAKETQYF. The chain links TRBV28 to TRBJ2-5; 7 nucleotides agree with TRBD1. The CDR3 runs to 14 residues. Germline values: CDR1 MDHEN, CDR2 SYDVKM. V lost 4 bases, J lost 3 bases, and 5 bases stayed unmatched. Full variable domain (missing parts from reference TRBV28 and TRBJ2-5): DVKVTQSSRYLVKRTGEKVFLECVQDMDHENMFWYRQDPGLGLRLIYFSYDVKMKEKGDIPEGYSVSREKKERFSLILESASTNQTSMYLCASSSGTAKETQYFGPGTRLLVL.

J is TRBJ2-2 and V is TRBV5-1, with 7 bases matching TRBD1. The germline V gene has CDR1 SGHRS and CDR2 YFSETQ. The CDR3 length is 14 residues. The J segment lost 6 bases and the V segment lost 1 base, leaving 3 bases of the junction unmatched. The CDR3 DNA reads TGCGCCAGCAGCTTGTCCCAGGGGGCCGGGGAGCTGTTTTTT. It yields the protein CASSLSQGAGELFF. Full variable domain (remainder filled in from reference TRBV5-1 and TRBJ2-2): KAGVTQTPRYLIKTRGQQVTLSCSPISGHRSVSWYQQTPGQGLQFLFEYFSETQRNKGNFPGRFSGRQFSNSRSEMNVSTLELGDSALYLCASSLSQGAGELFFGEGSRLTVL.

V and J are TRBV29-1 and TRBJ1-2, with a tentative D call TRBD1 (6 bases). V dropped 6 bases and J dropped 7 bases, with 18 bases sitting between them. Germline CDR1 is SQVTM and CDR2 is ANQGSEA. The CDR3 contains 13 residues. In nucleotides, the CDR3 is TGCAGCGTGGAATTCGCGGGGGCGGGTGGCTACACCTTC. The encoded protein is CSVEFAGAGGYTF.

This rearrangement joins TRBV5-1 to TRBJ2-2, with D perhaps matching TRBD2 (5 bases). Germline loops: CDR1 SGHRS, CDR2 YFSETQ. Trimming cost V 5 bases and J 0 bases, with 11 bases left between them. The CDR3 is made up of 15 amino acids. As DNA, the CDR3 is TGCGCCAGCAGGTGGGGAGCGTCGAACACCGGGGAGCTGTTTTTT. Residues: CASRWGASNTGELFF.

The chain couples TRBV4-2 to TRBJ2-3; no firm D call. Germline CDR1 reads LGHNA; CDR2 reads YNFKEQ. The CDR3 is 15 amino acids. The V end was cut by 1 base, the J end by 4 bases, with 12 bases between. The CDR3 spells CASSQGLRSADTQYF. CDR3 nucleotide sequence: TGTGCCAGCAGCCAAGGTTTGAGGTCCGCAGATACGCAGTATTTT.

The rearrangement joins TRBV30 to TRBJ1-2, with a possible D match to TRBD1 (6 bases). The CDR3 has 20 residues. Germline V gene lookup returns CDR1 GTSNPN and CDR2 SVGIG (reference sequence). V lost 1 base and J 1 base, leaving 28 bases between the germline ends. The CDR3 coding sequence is TGTGCCTGGAGTGCCCACCGTGTGGGGGGGGGCTTGGCCCTTAACTATGGCTACACCTTC. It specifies CAWSAHRVGGGLALNYGYTF. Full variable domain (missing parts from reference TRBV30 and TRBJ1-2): SQTIHQWPATLVQPVGSPLSLECTVEGTSNPNLYWYRQAAGRGLQLLFYSVGIGQISSEVPQNLSASRPQDRQFILSSKKLLLSDSGFYLCAWSAHRVGGGLALNYGYTFGSGTRLTVV.

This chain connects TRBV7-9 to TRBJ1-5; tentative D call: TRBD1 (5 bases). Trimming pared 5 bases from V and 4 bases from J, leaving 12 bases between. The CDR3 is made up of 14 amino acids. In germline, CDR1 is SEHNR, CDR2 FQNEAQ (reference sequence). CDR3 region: CASSPITGNQPQHF. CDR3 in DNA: TGTGCCAGCAGCCCTATCACAGGAAATCAGCCCCAGCATTTT.

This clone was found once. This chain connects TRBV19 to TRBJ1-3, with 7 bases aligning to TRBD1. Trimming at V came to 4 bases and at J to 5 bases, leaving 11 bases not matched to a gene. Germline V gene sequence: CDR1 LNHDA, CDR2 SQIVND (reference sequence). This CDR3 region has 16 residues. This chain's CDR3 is CASSNTGAVRRNTIYF. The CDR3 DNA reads TGTGCCAGTAGTAATACAGGGGCGGTAAGAAGAAACACCATATATTTT.

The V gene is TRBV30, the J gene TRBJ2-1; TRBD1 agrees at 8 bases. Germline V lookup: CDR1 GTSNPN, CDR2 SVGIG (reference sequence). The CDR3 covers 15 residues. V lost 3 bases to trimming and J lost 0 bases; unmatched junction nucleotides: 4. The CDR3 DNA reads TGTGCCTGGAGCAGGACAGGGCTCTCCTACAATGAGCAGTTCTTC. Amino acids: CAWSRTGLSYNEQFF.

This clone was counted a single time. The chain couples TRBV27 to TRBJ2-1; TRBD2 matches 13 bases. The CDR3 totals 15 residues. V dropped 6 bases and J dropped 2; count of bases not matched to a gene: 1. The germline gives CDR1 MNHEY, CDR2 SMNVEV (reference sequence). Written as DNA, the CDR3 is TGTGCCAGCAGCGGGACTAGCGGGACCTACAATGAGCAGTTCTTC. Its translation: CASSGTSGTYNEQFF.

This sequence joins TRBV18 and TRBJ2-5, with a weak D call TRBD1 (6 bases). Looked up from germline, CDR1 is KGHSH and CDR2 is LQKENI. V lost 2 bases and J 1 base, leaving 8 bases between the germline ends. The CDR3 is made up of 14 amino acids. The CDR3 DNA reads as TGTGCCAGCTCACCAACAGGGAGCCAAGAGACCCAGTACTTC. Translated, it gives CASSPTGSQETQYF.

CDR3 amino acids: CASSFHGTSEWDEQFF. The CDR3 DNA reads as TGTGCCAGCAGTTTCCACGGGACTAGCGAATGGGATGAGCAGTTCTTC. This chain uses TRBV27 with TRBJ2-1, with 10 nucleotides matching TRBD2. With V trimmed by 3 bases and J by 8 bases, 10 bases remained unmatched. The CDR3 has 16 amino acids. Germline assignment: CDR1 MNHEY and CDR2 SMNVEV (reference sequence).

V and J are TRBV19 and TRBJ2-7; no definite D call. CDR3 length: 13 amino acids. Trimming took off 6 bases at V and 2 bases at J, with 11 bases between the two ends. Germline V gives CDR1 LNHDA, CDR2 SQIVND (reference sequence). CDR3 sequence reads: CASRTLDTYEQYF. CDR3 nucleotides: TGTGCCAGTAGAACCCTCGACACCTACGAGCAGTACTTC.

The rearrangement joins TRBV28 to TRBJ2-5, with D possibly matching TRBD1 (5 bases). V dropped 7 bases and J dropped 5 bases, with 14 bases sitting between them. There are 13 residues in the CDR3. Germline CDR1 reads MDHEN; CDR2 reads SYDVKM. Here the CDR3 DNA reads TGTGCCAGCACCCCAGGGATATGGGAGACCCAGTACTTC. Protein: CASTPGIWETQYF.

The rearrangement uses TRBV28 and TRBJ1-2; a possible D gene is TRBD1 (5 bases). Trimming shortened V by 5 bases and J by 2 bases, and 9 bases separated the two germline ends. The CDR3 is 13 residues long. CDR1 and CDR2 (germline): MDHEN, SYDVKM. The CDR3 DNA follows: TGTGCCAGCAGTGCGCAGGGCAACTATGGCTACACCTTC. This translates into CASSAQGNYGYTF.

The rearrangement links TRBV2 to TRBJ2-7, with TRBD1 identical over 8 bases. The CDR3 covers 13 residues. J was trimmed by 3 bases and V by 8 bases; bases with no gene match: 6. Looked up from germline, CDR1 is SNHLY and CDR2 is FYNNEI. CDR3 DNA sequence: TGTGCCAGCGGGCGGACAGGGTTCTACGAGCAGTACTTC. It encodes CASGRTGFYEQYF.

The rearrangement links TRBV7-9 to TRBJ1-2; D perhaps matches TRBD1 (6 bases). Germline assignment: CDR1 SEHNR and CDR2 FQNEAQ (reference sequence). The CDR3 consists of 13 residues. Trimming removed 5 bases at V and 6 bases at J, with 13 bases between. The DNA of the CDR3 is TGTGCCAGCAGCGTACAGGGAATTCATGGCTACACCTTC. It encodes CASSVQGIHGYTF.

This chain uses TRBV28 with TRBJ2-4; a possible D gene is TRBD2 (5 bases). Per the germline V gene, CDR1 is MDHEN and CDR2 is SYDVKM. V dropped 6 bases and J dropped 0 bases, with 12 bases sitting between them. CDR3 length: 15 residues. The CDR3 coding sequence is TGTGCCAGCAGCTCCGCCGGGATAGCCAAAAACATTCAGTACTTC. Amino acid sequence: CASSSAGIAKNIQYF.

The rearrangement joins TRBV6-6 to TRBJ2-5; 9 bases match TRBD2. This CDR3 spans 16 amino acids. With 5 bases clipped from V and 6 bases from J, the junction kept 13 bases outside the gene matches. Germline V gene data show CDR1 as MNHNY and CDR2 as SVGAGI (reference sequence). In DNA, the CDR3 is TGTGCCAGCAGTAATAGCGGGAGAAGCACCTCCAAGACCCAGTACTTC. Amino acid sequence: CASSNSGRSTSKTQYF.

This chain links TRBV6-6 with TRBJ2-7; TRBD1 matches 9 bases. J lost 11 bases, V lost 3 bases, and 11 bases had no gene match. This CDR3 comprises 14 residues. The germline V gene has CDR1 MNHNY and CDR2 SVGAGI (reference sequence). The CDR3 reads CASSYAGQGRQKYF. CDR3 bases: TGTGCCAGCAGTTATGCGGGACAGGGTAGACAAAAGTACTTC.